This T cell receptor beta chain was found in a study of blood T cell repertoires in COVID-19. Method: immunoSEQ multiplex PCR; TCRdb's copy keeps in-frame clones and lacks some. The sample holds about 110,000 clones, approximately 85% seen once. The CDR3 runs 13 residues. Germline trimming cut 10 bases from V and 3 bases from J; bases unmatched to any gene: 4. Germline loops: CDR1 MNHEY, CDR2 SVGAGI. Sequencing used peripheral blood. The TCR comes from a woman aged 55-70 years with COVID-19, enrolled during active disease. V gene TRBV6-5 combines with J gene TRBJ2-5, with TRBD1 matching 11 bases. This chain's CDR3 is CATGQGAKETQYF. DNA of the CDR3: TGTGCCACCGGACAGGGGGCGAAAGAGACCCAGTACTTC.